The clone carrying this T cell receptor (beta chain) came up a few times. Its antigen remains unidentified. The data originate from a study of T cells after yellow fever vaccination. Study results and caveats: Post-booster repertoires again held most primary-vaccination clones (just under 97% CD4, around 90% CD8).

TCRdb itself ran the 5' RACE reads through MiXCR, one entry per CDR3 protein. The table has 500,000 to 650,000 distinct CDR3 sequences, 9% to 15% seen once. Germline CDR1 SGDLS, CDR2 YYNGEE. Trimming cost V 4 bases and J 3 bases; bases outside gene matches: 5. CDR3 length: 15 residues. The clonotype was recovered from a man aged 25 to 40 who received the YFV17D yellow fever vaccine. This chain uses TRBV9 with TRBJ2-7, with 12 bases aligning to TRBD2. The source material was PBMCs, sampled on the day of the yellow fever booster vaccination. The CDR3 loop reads CASSPRTSGNYEQYF. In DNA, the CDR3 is TGTGCCAGCAGCCCTCGGACTAGCGGGAACTACGAGCAGTACTTC. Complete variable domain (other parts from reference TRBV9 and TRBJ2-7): DSGVTQTPKHLITATGQRVTLRCSPRSGDLSVYWYQQSLDQGLQFLIQYYNGEERAKGNILERFSAQQFPDLHSELNLSSLELGDSALYFCASSPRTSGNYEQYFGPGTRLTVT.